This T cell receptor (beta chain) was sequenced during a study of neurological immune-mediated disorders. It was by 5'RACE with 10-nucleotide random UMIs that the cDNA was made. Via MiXCR, TCRdb re-called the 5' RACE reads, giving one row per CDR3 protein. Among about 59,000 distinct CDR3 sequences listed, around 24% were seen once. This clonotype was picked up many times. This sample's time point: technical triplicate 2. This CDR3 spans 13 amino acids. Germline CDR1 SGDLS, CDR2 YYNGEE. V gave up 2 bases and J gave up 4 bases, with 8 bases separating them. Material for sequencing was PBMCs. The chain links TRBV9 to TRBJ2-3; D gene uncertain. The sequence was collected from a man aged 60-69 years with HTLV-1-associated myelopathy (HAM/TSP). This CDR3 reads CASSVHLADTQYF. The CDR3 DNA reads TGTGCCAGCAGCGTTCACCTCGCAGATACGCAGTATTTT. Looking up the rest from reference TRBV9 and TRBJ2-3 gives the full variable domain: DSGVTQTPKHLITATGQRVTLRCSPRSGDLSVYWYQQSLDQGLQFLIQYYNGEERAKGNILERFSAQQFPDLHSELNLSSLELGDSALYFCASSVHLADTQYFGPGTRLTVL.